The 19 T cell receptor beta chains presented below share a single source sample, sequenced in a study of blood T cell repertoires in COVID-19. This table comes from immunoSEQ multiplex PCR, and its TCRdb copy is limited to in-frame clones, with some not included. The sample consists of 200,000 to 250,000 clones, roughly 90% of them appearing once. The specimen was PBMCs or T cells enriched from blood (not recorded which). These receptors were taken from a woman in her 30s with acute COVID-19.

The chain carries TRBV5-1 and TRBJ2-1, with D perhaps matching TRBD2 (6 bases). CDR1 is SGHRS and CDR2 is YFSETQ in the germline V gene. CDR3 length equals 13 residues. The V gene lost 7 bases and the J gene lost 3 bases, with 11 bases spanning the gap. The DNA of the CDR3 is TGCGCCAGCGCGACCGGGAGCTACAATGAGCAGTTCTTC. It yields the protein CASATGSYNEQFF.

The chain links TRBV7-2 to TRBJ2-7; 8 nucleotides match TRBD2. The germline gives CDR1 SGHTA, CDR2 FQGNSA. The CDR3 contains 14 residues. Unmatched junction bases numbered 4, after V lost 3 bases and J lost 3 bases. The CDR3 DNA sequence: TGTGCCAGCAGCTTGGGTAGCGGGGACTACGAGCAGTACTTC. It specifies CASSLGSGDYEQYF.

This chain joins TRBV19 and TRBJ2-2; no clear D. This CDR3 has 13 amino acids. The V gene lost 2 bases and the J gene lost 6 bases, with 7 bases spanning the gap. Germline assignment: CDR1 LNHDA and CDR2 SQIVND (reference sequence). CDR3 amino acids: CASSINNPGELFF. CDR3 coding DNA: TGTGCCAGTAGTATAAACAATCCCGGGGAGCTGTTTTTT.

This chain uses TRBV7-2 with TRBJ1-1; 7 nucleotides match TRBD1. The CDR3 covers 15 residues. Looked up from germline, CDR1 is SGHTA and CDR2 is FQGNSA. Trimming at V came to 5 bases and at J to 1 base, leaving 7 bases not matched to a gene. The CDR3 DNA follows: TGTGCCAGCAGCCTAAGACAGGGTAGGAACACTGAAGCTTTCTTT. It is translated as CASSLRQGRNTEAFF.

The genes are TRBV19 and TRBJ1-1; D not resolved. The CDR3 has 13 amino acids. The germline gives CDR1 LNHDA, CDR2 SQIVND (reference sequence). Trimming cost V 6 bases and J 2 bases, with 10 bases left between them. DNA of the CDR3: TGTGCCAGTAGCCCTGGACTCAACACTGAAGCTTTCTTT. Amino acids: CASSPGLNTEAFF.

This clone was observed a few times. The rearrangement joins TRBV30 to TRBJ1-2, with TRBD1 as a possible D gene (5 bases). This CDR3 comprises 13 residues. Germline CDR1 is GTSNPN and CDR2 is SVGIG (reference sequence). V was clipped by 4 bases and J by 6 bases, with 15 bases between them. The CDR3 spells CAWNTGWTDGYTF. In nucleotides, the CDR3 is TGTGCCTGGAACACAGGATGGACGGATGGCTACACCTTC.

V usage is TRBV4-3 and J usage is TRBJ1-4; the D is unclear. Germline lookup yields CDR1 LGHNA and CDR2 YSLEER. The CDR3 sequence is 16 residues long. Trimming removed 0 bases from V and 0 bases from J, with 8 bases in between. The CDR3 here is CASSQELGATNEKLFF. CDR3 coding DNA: TGCGCCAGCAGCCAAGAGTTGGGAGCAACTAATGAAAAACTGTTTTTT.

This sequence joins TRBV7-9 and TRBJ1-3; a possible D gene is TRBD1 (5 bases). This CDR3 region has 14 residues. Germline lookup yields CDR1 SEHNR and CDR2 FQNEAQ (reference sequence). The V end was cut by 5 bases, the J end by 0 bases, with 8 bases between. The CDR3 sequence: CASSRDSSGNTIYF. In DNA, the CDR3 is TGTGCCAGCAGCCGCGACAGCTCTGGAAACACCATATATTTT.

CDR3 DNA: TGCAGCGTTGAAGCACAGGCGAACACTGAAGCTTTCTTT. Protein sequence: CSVEAQANTEAFF. The rearrangement uses TRBV29-1 and TRBJ1-1; TRBD1 might be the D (5 bases). The CDR3 length is 13 residues. Germline V gene lookup returns CDR1 SQVTM and CDR2 ANQGSEA. V was pared by 1 base and J by 1 base, with 7 bases between.

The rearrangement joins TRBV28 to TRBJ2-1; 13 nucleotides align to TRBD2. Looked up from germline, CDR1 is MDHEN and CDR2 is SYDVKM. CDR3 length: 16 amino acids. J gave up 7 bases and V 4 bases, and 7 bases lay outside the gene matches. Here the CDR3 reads CASSYRLAGGLNEQFF. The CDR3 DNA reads TGTGCCAGCAGTTACAGACTAGCGGGGGGTTTGAATGAGCAGTTCTTC.

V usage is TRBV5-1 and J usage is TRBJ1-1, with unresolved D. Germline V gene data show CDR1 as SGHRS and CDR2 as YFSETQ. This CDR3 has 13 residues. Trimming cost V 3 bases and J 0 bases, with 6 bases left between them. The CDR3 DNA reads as TGCGCCAGCAGCTCTCGGTTGAACACTGAAGCTTTCTTT. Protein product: CASSSRLNTEAFF.

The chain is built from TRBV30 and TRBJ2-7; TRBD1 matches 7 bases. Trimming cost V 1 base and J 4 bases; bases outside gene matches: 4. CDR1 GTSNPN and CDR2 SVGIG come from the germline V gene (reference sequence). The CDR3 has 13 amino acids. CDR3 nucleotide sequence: TGTGCCTGGAGTGACGGACAGGTTTACGAGCAGTACTTC. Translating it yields CAWSDGQVYEQYF.

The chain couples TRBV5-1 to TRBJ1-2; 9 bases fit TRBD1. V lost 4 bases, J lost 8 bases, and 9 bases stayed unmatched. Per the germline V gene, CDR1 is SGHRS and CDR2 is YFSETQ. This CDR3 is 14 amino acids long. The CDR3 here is CASSPGDRADGYTF. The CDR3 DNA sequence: TGCGCCAGCAGCCCTGGGGACAGGGCCGACGGCTACACCTTC.

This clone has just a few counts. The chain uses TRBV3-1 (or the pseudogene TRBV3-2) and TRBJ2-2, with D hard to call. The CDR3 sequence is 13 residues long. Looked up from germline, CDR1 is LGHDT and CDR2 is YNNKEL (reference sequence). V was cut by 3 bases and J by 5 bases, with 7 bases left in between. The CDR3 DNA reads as TGTGCCAGCAGCCACCGTAATACCGGGGAGCTGTTTTTT. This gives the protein CASSHRNTGELFF.

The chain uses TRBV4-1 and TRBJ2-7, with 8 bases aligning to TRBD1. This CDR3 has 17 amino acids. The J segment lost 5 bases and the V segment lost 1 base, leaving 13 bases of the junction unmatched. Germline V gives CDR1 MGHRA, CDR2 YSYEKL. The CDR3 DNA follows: TGCGCCAGCAGCCAAGGGGCAGGGGGCACCCCAAGGCACGAGCAGTACTTC. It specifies CASSQGAGGTPRHEQYF.

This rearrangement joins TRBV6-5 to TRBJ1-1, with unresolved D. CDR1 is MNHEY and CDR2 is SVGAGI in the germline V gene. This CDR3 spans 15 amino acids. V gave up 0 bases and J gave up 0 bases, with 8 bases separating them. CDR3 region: CASSYSGLLNTEAFF. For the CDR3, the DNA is TGTGCCAGCAGTTACTCAGGACTGCTGAACACTGAAGCTTTCTTT.

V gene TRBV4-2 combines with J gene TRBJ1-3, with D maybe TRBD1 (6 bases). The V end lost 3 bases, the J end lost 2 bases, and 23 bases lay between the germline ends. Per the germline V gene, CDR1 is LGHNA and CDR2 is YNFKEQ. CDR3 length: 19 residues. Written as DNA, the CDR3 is TGTGCCAGCAGCCAGGAGACAGGTTTTATAGGAGATCCTGGAAACACCATATATTTT. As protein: CASSQETGFIGDPGNTIYF.

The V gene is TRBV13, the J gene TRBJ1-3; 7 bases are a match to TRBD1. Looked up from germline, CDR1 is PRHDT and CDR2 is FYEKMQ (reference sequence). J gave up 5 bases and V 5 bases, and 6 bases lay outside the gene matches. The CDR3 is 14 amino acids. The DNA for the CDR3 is TGTGCCAGCAGCCTACAGGGGACTCGAAACACCATATATTTT. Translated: CASSLQGTRNTIYF.

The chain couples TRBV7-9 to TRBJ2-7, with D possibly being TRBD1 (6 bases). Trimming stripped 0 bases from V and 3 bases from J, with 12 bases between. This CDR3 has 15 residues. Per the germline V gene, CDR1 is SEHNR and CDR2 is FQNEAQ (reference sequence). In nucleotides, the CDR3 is TGTGCCAGCAGCTTAGCGGCAGGGGTGTTCTACGAGCAGTACTTC. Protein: CASSLAAGVFYEQYF.